Presented here are 13 T cell receptor beta chains from one specimen sequenced in a study of shared clonotypes between healthy human individuals. The table came from immunoSEQ multiplex PCR; TCRdb's copy has only in-frame clones and leaves some out. The sample contains 2,100,000 or so clones, around 95% of which appear only once. The sample was naive CD4+ T cells sorted from blood. Subset specified: CD45RA+ positively selected. These receptors all come from a young man in good health.

As concerns this clone: The same CDR3 can be traced to other DNA sequences in this sample. The gene calls are TRBV30 and TRBJ1-2; 8 positions agree with TRBD1. The CDR3 runs 12 residues. Germline V lookup: CDR1 GTSNPN, CDR2 SVGIG (reference sequence). After removal of 2 bases from V and 8 bases from J, the junction contained 4 bases not matched to a gene. CDR3 residues: CAWSIQGVGYTF. The CDR3, as DNA: TGTGCCTGGAGTATACAGGGGGTAGGCTACACCTTC.

This clone has just one count. The genes are TRBV5-8 and TRBJ2-7, with unresolved D. Germline CDR1 is SGHTS and CDR2 is YDEGEE. V was shortened by 3 bases and J by 4 bases, with 8 bases between the two germline ends. The CDR3 has 12 residues. The CDR3 DNA is TGTGCCAGCAGCTACCAGCAGTACGAGCAGTACTTC. It codes for CASSYQQYEQYF.

This clone appeared a single time. The rearrangement joins TRBV7-2 to TRBJ2-3; 7 bases map to TRBD2. The CDR3 has 15 residues. V lost 3 bases, J lost 3 bases, and 6 bases stayed unmatched. Germline CDR1 is SGHTA and CDR2 is FQGNSA. Written as DNA, the CDR3 is TGTGCCAGCAGCTTTGCGGGAGTTAAGACAGATACGCAGTATTTT. This gives the protein CASSFAGVKTDTQYF.

This sequence joins TRBV30 and TRBJ2-5, with 8 bases matching TRBD1. The germline V gene encodes CDR1 GTSNPN and CDR2 SVGIG (reference sequence). The CDR3 runs 12 residues. Trimming at V came to 5 bases and at J to 5 bases, leaving 4 bases not matched to a gene. Written as DNA, the CDR3 is TGTGCCTGGGGACAGGGACTCGAGACCCAGTACTTC. This translates into CAWGQGLETQYF.

Of note for this clone: The conserved final phenylalanine or tryptophan is absent from the CDR3, which likely points to a read error. The limits of the CDR3 on the DNA are not certain, so only TCRdb's listed CDR3 is given. The genes are TRBV5-4 and TRBJ2-7; the table's D call, TRBD1, was not checked against the DNA. Germline CDR1 is SGHNT and CDR2 is YYREEE (reference sequence). Inclusive of both ends, the CDR3 amounts to 10 amino acids. CDR3 amino acids: CASSLARGTS.

The chain uses TRBV11-2 and TRBJ1-6, with TRBD1 identical over 7 bases. From germline, CDR1 is SGHAT and CDR2 FQNNGV. V was pared by 5 bases and J by 4 bases, with 8 bases of the junction left unmatched. This CDR3 is built from 16 residues. The CDR3 sequence: CASSITPGQYNSPLHF. CDR3 bases: TGTGCCAGCAGCATCACGCCGGGACAGTATAATTCACCCCTCCACTTT.

The table lists this clone with a few counts. The chain couples TRBV7-2 to TRBJ1-5; D unresolved. The CDR3 length is 15 residues. V lost 3 bases and J lost 1, with 10 bases in between. Germline V gives CDR1 SGHTA, CDR2 FQGNSA. CDR3 DNA: TGTGCCAGCAGCTTCACCGCGGGGAGCAATCAGCCCCAGCATTTT. Protein sequence: CASSFTAGSNQPQHF. The full variable domain, completed using reference TRBV7-2 and TRBJ1-5, is GAGVSQSPSNKVTEKGKDVELRCDPISGHTALYWYRQSLGQGLEFLIYFQGNSAPDKSGLPSDRFSAERTGGSVSTLTIQRTQQEDSAVYLCASSFTAGSNQPQHFGDGTRLSIL.

The genes are TRBV5-1 and TRBJ1-2, with 9 bases aligning to TRBD1. With 1 base clipped from V and 8 bases from J, the junction kept 9 bases outside the gene matches. Germline loops: CDR1 SGHRS, CDR2 YFSETQ. The CDR3 totals 15 residues. CDR3 protein: CASSLSGQGFYGYTF. The CDR3 DNA reads as TGCGCCAGCAGCTTGTCGGGACAGGGATTCTACGGCTACACCTTC. Complete variable domain (other parts from reference TRBV5-1 and TRBJ1-2): KAGVTQTPRYLIKTRGQQVTLSCSPISGHRSVSWYQQTPGQGLQFLFEYFSETQRNKGNFPGRFSGRQFSNSRSEMNVSTLELGDSALYLCASSLSGQGFYGYTFGSGTRLTVV.

This clone occurred once. This sequence joins TRBV10-3 and TRBJ1-1; perhaps TRBD1 as D (6 bases). Germline V gene sequence: CDR1 ENHRY, CDR2 SYGVKD. The V gene lost 6 bases and the J gene lost 1 base, with 12 bases spanning the gap. The CDR3 runs 14 residues. Here the CDR3 reads CAIRNRDSNTEAFF. For the CDR3, the DNA is TGTGCCATCAGAAACAGGGACTCGAACACTGAAGCTTTCTTT.

Details on this clone: This same CDR3 is encoded by further DNA sequences in the sample. This sequence joins TRBV5-1 and TRBJ2-3; 12 positions agree with TRBD2. The CDR3 covers 16 residues. Germline CDR1 and CDR2: SGHRS and YFSETQ. After removal of 7 bases from V and 0 bases from J, the junction contained 6 bases not matched to a gene. In DNA form, the CDR3 reads TGCGCCAGCTCGGAAGGGACTAGCGGGAGCACAGATACGCAGTATTTT. Translated, it gives CASSEGTSGSTDTQYF.

The table lists this clone with a few counts. The chain links TRBV6-5 to TRBJ1-5; the D is unclear. This CDR3 has 14 amino acids. The V end was cut by 0 bases, the J end by 3 bases, with 6 bases between. Germline-derived CDR1 and CDR2 are MNHEY and SVGAGI. The CDR3 sequence: CASSYSSNNQPQHF. The DNA for the CDR3 is TGTGCCAGCAGTTACTCGAGTAACAATCAGCCCCAGCATTTT.

The J gene is TRBJ1-5, the V gene TRBV5-6, with D possibly matching TRBD1 (5 bases). The CDR3 runs to 17 residues. Germline V gives CDR1 SGHDT, CDR2 YYEEEE. V dropped 1 base and J dropped 0 bases, with 14 bases sitting between them. The CDR3 nucleotides read TGTGCCAGCAGCTTGTATGACAGACATCCTAGCAATCAGCCCCAGCATTTT. Its protein is CASSLYDRHPSNQPQHF.

Points on this clone: In the same sample, other DNA sequences code for this CDR3. The chain recombines TRBV6-5 with TRBJ2-2; D gene ambiguous. The length of the CDR3 is 12 residues. V lost 4 bases to trimming and J lost 7 bases, with 7 bases between them. Germline V gene sequence: CDR1 MNHEY, CDR2 SVGAGI. The CDR3 loop reads CASSSPGGELFF. The CDR3 nucleotides are TGTGCCAGCAGTTCCCCCGGCGGGGAGCTGTTTTTT.